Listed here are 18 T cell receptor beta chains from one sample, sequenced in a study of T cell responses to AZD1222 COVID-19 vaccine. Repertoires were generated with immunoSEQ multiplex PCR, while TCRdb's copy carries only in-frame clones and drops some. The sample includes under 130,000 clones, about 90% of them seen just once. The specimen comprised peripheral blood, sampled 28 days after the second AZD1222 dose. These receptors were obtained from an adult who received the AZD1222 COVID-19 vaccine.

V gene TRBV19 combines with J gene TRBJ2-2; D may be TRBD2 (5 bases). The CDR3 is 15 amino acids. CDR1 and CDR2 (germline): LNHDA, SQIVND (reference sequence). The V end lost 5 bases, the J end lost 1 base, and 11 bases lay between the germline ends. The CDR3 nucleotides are TGTGCCAGTAGTCGTTGGAGGATGAACACCGGGGAGCTGTTTTTT. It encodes CASSRWRMNTGELFF.

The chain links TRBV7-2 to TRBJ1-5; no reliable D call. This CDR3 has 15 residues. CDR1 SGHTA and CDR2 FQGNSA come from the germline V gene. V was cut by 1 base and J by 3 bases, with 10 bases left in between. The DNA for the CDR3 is TGTGCCAGCAGCTTAGACGGGCTCGACAATCAGCCCCAGCATTTT. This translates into CASSLDGLDNQPQHF.

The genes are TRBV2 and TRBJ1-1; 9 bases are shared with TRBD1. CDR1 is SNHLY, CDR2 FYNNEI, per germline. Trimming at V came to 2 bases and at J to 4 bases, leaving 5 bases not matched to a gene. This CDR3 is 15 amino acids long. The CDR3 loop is CASSEPQGAGTEAFF. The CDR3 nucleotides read TGTGCCAGCAGTGAACCACAGGGGGCAGGCACTGAAGCTTTCTTT.

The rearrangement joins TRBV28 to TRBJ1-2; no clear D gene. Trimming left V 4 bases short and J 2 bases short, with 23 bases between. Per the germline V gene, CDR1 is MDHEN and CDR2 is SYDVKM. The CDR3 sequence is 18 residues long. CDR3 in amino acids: CASSYNPSTPRRNYGYTF. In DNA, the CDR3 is TGTGCCAGCAGTTACAACCCTTCTACCCCCCGGCGGAACTATGGCTACACCTTC.

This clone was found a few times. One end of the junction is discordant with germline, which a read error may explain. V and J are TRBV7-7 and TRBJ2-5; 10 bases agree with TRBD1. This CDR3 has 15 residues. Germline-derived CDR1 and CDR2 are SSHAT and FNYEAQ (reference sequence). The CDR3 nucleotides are TGTGCTAGCAGCTTAGCGGGACAGGGGACGGAGACCCAGTACTTC. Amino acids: CASSLAGQGTETQYF.

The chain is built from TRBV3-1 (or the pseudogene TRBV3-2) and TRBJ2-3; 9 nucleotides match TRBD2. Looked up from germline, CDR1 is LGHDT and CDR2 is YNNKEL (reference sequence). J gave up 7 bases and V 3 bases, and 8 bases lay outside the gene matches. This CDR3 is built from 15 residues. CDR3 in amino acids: CASSHRGRAENTQYF. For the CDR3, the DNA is TGTGCCAGCAGCCACCGCGGGAGGGCGGAAAATACGCAGTATTTT.

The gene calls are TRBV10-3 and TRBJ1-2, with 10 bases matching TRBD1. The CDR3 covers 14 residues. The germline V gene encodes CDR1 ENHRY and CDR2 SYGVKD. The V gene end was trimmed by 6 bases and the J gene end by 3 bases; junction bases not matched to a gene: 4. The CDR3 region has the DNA TGTGCCATCAGGACAGGGGGCGGTGACTATGGCTACACCTTC. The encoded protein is CAIRTGGGDYGYTF.

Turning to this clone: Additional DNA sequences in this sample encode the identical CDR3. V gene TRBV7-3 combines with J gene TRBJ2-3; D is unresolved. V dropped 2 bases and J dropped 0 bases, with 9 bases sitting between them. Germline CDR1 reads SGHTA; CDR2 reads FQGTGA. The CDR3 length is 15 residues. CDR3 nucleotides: TGTGCCAGCAGCTTATTAGGGTCTAGCACAGATACGCAGTATTTT. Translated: CASSLLGSSTDTQYF.

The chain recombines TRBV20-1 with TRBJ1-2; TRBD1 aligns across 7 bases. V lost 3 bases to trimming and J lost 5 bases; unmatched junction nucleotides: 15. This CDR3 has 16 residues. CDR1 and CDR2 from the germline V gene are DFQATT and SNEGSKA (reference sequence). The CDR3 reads CSASNADRATFYGYTF. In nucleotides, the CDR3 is TGCAGTGCTAGTAATGCCGACAGGGCAACATTTTATGGCTACACCTTC.

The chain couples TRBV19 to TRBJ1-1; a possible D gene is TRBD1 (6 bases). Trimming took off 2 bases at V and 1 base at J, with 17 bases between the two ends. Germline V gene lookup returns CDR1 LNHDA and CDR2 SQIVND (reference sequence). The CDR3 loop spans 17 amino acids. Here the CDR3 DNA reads TGTGCCAGTAGTATAACGGGATGGACAGAGCGGAACACTGAAGCTTTCTTT. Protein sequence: CASSITGWTERNTEAFF.

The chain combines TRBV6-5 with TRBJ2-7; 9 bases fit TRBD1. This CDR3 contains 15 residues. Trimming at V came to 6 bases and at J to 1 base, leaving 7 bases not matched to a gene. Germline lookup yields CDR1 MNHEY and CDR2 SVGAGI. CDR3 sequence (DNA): TGTGCCAGCAGCCAACTGGGACAGGGTTCCTACGAGCAGTACTTC. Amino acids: CASSQLGQGSYEQYF.

The CDR3 loop is CASRSQGAEQFF. The CDR3, as DNA: TGTGCCAGCAGATCCCAGGGGGCTGAGCAGTTCTTC. The chain combines TRBV7-9 with TRBJ2-1; 8 bases are a match to TRBD1. V trimming: 6 bases; J trimming: 9 bases; junction bases outside the gene matches: 4. The CDR3 covers 12 residues. Germline V CDR1 and CDR2: SEHNR, FQNEAQ (reference sequence). The whole variable domain, remainder taken from reference TRBV7-9 and TRBJ2-1, is DTGVSQNPRHKITKRGQNVTFRCDPISEHNRLYWYRQTLGQGPEFLTYFQNEAQLEKSRLLSDRFSAERPKGSFSTLEIQRTEQGDSAMYLCASRSQGAEQFFGPGTRLTVL.

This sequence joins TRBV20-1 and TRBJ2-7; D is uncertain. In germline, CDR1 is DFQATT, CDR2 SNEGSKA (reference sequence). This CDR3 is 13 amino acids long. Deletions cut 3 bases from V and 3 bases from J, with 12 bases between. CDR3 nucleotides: TGCAGTGCTAGTCCCACCGCTCTCTACGAGCAGTACTTC. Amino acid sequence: CSASPTALYEQYF.

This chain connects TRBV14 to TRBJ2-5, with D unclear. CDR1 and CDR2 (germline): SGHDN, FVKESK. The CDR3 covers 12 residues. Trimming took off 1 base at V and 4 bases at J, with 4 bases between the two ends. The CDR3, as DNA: TGTGCCAGCAGCCAAGGGGGAGAGACCCAGTACTTC. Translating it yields CASSQGGETQYF.

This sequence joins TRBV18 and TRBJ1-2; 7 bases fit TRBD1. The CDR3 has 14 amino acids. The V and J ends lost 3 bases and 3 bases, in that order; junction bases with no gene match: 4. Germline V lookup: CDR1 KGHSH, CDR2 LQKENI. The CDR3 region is CASSPGQRDYGYTF. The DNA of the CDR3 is TGTGCCAGCTCACCGGGACAGCGAGACTATGGCTACACCTTC.

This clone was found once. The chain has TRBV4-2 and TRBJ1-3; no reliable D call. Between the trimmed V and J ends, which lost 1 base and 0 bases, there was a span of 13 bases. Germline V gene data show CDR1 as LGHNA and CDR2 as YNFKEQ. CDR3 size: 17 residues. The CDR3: CASSQVTTQSSGNTIYF. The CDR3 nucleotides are TGTGCCAGCAGCCAAGTTACGACTCAATCCTCTGGAAACACCATATATTTT.

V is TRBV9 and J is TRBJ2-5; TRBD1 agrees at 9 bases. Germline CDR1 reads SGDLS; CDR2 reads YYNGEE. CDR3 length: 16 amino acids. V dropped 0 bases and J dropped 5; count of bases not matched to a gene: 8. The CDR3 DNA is TGTGCCAGCAGCGTAGGGCCGGGACAGGGTTTGGAGACCCAGTACTTC. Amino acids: CASSVGPGQGLETQYF.

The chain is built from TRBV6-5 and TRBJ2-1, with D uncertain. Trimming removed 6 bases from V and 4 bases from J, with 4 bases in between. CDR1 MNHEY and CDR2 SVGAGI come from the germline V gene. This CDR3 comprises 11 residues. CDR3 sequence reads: CASSRYNEQFF. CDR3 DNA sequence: TGTGCCAGCAGCCGGTACAATGAGCAGTTCTTC.